This T cell receptor (beta chain) was observed in a study of cytomegalovirus exposure and HLA in healthy donors. Researchers ran the PCR with 60 Vbeta and 13 Jbeta primers. Method: immunoSEQ multiplex PCR; TCRdb's copy keeps in-frame clones and lacks some. The sample totals under 70,000 clones. Sequenced: PBMCs. The sequence came from a female donor in good health and CMV-seropositive.

The CDR3 DNA reads TGTGCCTGGAGTGTACTTAGCACGGTTGGGGAGCTGTTTTTT. The encoded protein is CAWSVLSTVGELFF. The chain recombines TRBV30 with TRBJ2-2; the D is unclear. CDR1 is GTSNPN and CDR2 is SVGIG in the germline V gene (reference sequence). Trimming pared 0 bases from V and 8 bases from J, leaving 13 bases between. CDR3 length equals 14 residues.